A single sample gave rise to the 8 T cell receptor beta chains below, sequenced in a study of blood T cell repertoires in COVID-19. Sequenced by immunoSEQ multiplex PCR; TCRdb stores in-frame clones only, minus some. The table lists approximately 280,000 clones, 85% of them singletons. Sequencing used PBMCs or T cells enriched from blood (not recorded which). These TCRs come from a woman aged 45-65 years who had recovered from COVID-19.

This chain uses TRBV3-1 (or the pseudogene TRBV3-2) with TRBJ2-7; possible D gene TRBD2, 5 bases. This CDR3 spans 15 amino acids. The V end lost 0 bases, the J end lost 2 bases, and 11 bases lay between the germline ends. Germline V gene sequence: CDR1 LGHDT, CDR2 YNNKEL (reference sequence). CDR3 sequence reads: CASSQDWRAAYEQYF. The CDR3 DNA reads TGTGCCAGCAGCCAAGATTGGCGGGCTGCCTACGAGCAGTACTTC.

V is TRBV5-1 and J is TRBJ1-1, with TRBD1 as a possible D gene (6 bases). This CDR3 contains 16 residues. V lost 0 bases to trimming and J lost 0 bases, with 12 bases between them. Per germline, CDR1 SGHRS and CDR2 YFSETQ. This chain's CDR3 is CASSLGGQTMNTEAFF. The CDR3 nucleotides read TGCGCCAGCAGCTTGGGTGGACAGACAATGAACACTGAAGCTTTCTTT.

The V gene is TRBV19, the J gene TRBJ2-1, with TRBD1 identical over 7 bases. CDR1 and CDR2 from the germline V gene are LNHDA and SQIVND (reference sequence). V shed 5 bases and J 1 base; nucleotides not matched to a gene: 5. The CDR3 is 15 amino acids. CDR3 loop: CASSLQGMSYNEQFF. In nucleotides, the CDR3 is TGTGCCAGTAGTTTACAGGGGATGTCCTACAATGAGCAGTTCTTC.

This clone was observed many times. The J gene is TRBJ1-5, the V gene TRBV7-2; no firm D call. Trimming shortened V by 0 bases and J by 7 bases, and 10 bases separated the two germline ends. This CDR3 is built from 14 residues. CDR1 and CDR2 from the germline V gene are SGHTA and FQGNSA. As DNA, the CDR3 is TGTGCCAGCAGCTTAGCCAAGTTAGAACAGCCCCAGCATTTT. Residues: CASSLAKLEQPQHF.

The chain is built from TRBV3-1 (or the pseudogene TRBV3-2) and TRBJ2-5; 8 bases are a match to TRBD2. J lost 1 base, V lost 4 bases, and 5 bases had no gene match. The CDR3 runs 15 residues. The V gene's germline CDR1 is LGHDT and CDR2 YNNKEL (reference sequence). DNA for the CDR3: TGTGCCAGCAGCCTTGGCGGGGGGACCCAAGAGACCCAGTACTTC. Encoded protein: CASSLGGGTQETQYF.

A remark on this clone: This CDR3 is also generated by other DNA sequences in the sample. This chain links TRBV5-1 with TRBJ1-1; TRBD1 agrees at 8 bases. Germline V gives CDR1 SGHRS, CDR2 YFSETQ. The V segment lost 4 bases and the J segment 3 bases; nucleotides outside the gene matches: 2. The CDR3 is made up of 13 amino acids. The CDR3, as DNA: TGCGCCAGCAGCGGACAGGGTTACACTGAAGCTTTCTTT. It encodes CASSGQGYTEAFF. The full variable domain, its missing parts supplied by reference TRBV5-1 and TRBJ1-1, is KAGVTQTPRYLIKTRGQQVTLSCSPISGHRSVSWYQQTPGQGLQFLFEYFSETQRNKGNFPGRFSGRQFSNSRSEMNVSTLELGDSALYLCASSGQGYTEAFFGQGTRLTVV.

Notes on this clone: A read error may produce the germline difference seen at one junction end. This same CDR3 is encoded by further DNA sequences in the sample. V usage is TRBV5-1 and J usage is TRBJ2-1, with 8 positions matching TRBD1. This CDR3 has 15 amino acids. Germline values: CDR1 SGHRS, CDR2 YFSETQ. CDR3 bases: TGTGCCAGCAGCCCCTGGACAGGGTCGGGTAATGAGCAGTTCTTC. It codes for CASSPWTGSGNEQFF.

This clone was seen once. The V call is TRBV10-2, the J call TRBJ2-3; TRBD2 aligns across 9 bases. The junction had 10 bases not matched to a gene; V was cut back by 2 bases and J by 4 bases. Per the germline V gene, CDR1 is WSHSY and CDR2 is SAAADI. The CDR3 extends over 17 amino acids. In DNA form, the CDR3 reads TGCGCCAGCAGTGAGCCTGTATTAGCGGGAGTATCAGATACGCAGTATTTT. It specifies CASSEPVLAGVSDTQYF.